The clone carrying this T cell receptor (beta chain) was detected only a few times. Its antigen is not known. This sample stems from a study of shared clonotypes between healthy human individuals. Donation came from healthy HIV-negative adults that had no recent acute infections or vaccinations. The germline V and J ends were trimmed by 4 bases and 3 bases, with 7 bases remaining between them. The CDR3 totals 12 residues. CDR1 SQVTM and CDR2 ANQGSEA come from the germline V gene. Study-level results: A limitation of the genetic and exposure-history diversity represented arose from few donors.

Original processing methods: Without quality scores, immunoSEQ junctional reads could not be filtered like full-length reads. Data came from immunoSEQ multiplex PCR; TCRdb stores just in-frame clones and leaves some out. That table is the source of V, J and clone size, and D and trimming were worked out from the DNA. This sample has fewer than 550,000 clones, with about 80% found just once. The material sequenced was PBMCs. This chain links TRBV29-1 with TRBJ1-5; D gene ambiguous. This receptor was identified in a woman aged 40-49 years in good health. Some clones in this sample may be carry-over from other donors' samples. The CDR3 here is CSVVAPNQPQHF. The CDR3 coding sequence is TGCAGCGTTGTGGCCCCCAATCAGCCCCAGCATTTT.